This T cell receptor beta chain is drawn from a study of T cells in localized non-small cell lung cancer. Whole-study results and caveats: Heterogeneity is still possible, as just one tumor region was sequenced. Detection in adjacent lung was observed for a median roughly 55 of the top 100 tumor clones. Uninvolved adjacent lung had higher T cell clonality than tumor and all other tissues.

The count of this clone is one. Its cognate antigen is unknown. V lost 7 bases and J 3 bases, leaving 15 bases between the germline ends. Germline lookup yields CDR1 SGHKS and CDR2 YYEKEE (reference sequence). The CDR3 spans 14 residues. Data came from immunoSEQ multiplex PCR; TCRdb stores just in-frame clones and leaves some out. The table lists about 11,000 clones, around 79% of them singletons. The sample in question was peripheral blood, obtained before any cancer treatment. The receptor was derived from a male donor older than 55 with stage I lung adenocarcinoma. The chain links TRBV5-5 to TRBJ2-3; TRBD2 might be the D (7 bases). In nucleotides, the CDR3 is TGTGCCAGCCGGCAGGGAGGGGGAACAGATACGCAGTATTTT. This sequence encodes CASRQGGGTDTQYF. Together with reference TRBV5-5 and TRBJ2-3, the CDR3 gives the full variable domain: DAGVTQSPTHLIKTRGQQVTLRCSPISGHKSVSWYQQVLGQGPQFIFQYYEKEERGRGNFPDRFSARQFPNYSSELNVNALLLGDSALYLCASRQGGGTDTQYFGPGTRLTVL.